The 15 T cell receptor beta chains listed next were all sequenced from one sample in a study of OX40 agonist ivuxolimab in advanced cancers. Receptors were amplified or captured by the immunoSEQ multiplex PCR assay. The source is immuneACCESS, and TCRdb retained only in-frame sequences with V and J called. Part of the clones is not carried over; for the studies checked, unresolved V genes explain less than half of this, and the remainder is unexplained. For this sample the table gives 30,000 or so clones, of which approximately 89% were detected only once. The ten biggest clones cover approximately 26% of the sample. Sequencing used CD4+ or CD8+ T cells sorted from blood, obtained in a trial of the OX40 agonist ivuxolimab. These receptors originate from an adult with an advanced solid tumor such as melanoma, head and neck, liver or kidney cancer.

This clone has just one count. This chain joins TRBV19 and TRBJ2-1; D unclear. Trimming shortened V by 3 bases and J by 0 bases, and 9 bases separated the two germline ends. Germline CDR1 reads LNHDA; CDR2 reads SQIVND (reference sequence). The CDR3 spans 15 residues. The CDR3 DNA reads TGTGCCAGTAGTATCGTTACGAGCTCCTACAATGAGCAGTTCTTC. This gives the protein CASSIVTSSYNEQFF.

This clone occurred once. The chain joins TRBV5-8 to TRBJ1-2, with TRBD1 as a possible D gene (5 bases). The CDR3 sequence is 12 residues long. The germline V gene encodes CDR1 SGHTS and CDR2 YDEGEE. V lost 6 bases, J lost 7 bases, and 13 bases lay in between. Here the CDR3 DNA reads TGTGCCAGCATCCCGGGGGGTCCTGGCTACACCTTC. It codes for CASIPGGPGYTF.

The V and J genes are TRBV27 and TRBJ2-7, with 9 bases that match TRBD1. CDR1 and CDR2 (germline): MNHEY, SMNVEV (reference sequence). The CDR3 covers 14 residues. The V segment lost 3 bases and the J segment 4 bases; nucleotides outside the gene matches: 4. In DNA form, the CDR3 reads TGTGCCAGCAGTTTCGGGACAGGGTTATACGAGCAGTACTTC. This gives the protein CASSFGTGLYEQYF.

This chain joins TRBV7-8 and TRBJ2-1; D is ambiguous. Per the germline V gene, CDR1 is SGHVS and CDR2 is FQNEAQ. V dropped 2 bases and J dropped 4 bases, with 15 bases sitting between them. The CDR3 contains 16 residues. The CDR3 DNA reads as TGTGCCAGCAGCTTAAGTTGGGTAGTTGGTTACAATGAGCAGTTCTTC. It translates to CASSLSWVVGYNEQFF.

The chain combines TRBV30 with TRBJ2-3; 8 bases agree with TRBD2. V was pared by 7 bases and J by 2 bases, with 11 bases of the junction left unmatched. There are 15 residues in the CDR3. The germline V gene encodes CDR1 GTSNPN and CDR2 SVGIG (reference sequence). The DNA of the CDR3 is TGTGCCTCTTATTTCTTAGCGGGGCCCACAGATACGCAGTATTTT. This translates into CASYFLAGPTDTQYF.

CDR3 sequence: CASDGQGALQRDVYEQYF. The CDR3 DNA reads TGTGCCAGCGATGGACAGGGGGCGCTACAGCGGGACGTTTACGAGCAGTACTTC. The genes are TRBV2 and TRBJ2-7, with TRBD1 matching 11 bases. Germline CDR1 SNHLY, CDR2 FYNNEI. The CDR3 loop spans 18 amino acids. The junction had 19 bases not matched to a gene; V was cut back by 8 bases and J by 4 bases.

CDR3 region: CASSLGRQGNYEQYF. CDR3 nucleotides: TGTGCCAGCAGCTTGGGTCGTCAGGGGAACTACGAGCAGTACTTC. The V and J genes are TRBV5-6 and TRBJ2-7, with D possibly being TRBD1 (6 bases). The CDR3 runs to 15 residues. Trimming stripped 0 bases from V and 3 bases from J, with 13 bases between. Germline V gene lookup returns CDR1 SGHDT and CDR2 YYEEEE.

This chain joins TRBV7-6 and TRBJ2-3, with D hard to call. With 0 bases removed from V and 4 bases from J, the gap between germline ends came to 11 bases. Germline loops: CDR1 SGHVS, CDR2 FNYEAQ. This CDR3 is built from 15 residues. The CDR3 nucleotides read TGTGCCAGCAGCTTAGCGTTCTCAGGTTCAGATACGCAGTATTTT. Its translation is CASSLAFSGSDTQYF.

This clone was seen more than once but under ten times. The chain has TRBV4-1 and TRBJ2-7; 8 bases fit TRBD2. Germline-derived CDR1 and CDR2 are MGHRA and YSYEKL. V lost 5 bases to trimming and J lost 2 bases; unmatched junction nucleotides: 11. The length of the CDR3 is 16 residues. The CDR3 loop is CASSGEETSETYEQYF. The CDR3 nucleotides read TGCGCCAGCAGCGGGGAGGAGACTAGCGAGACCTACGAGCAGTACTTC.

The chain has TRBV5-1 and TRBJ2-5; 15 bases are shared with TRBD2. The CDR3 spans 15 residues. Germline-derived CDR1 and CDR2 are SGHRS and YFSETQ. The V gene end was trimmed by 4 bases and the J gene end by 4 bases; junction bases not matched to a gene: 2. CDR3: CASSLGLAGGETQYF. The CDR3 nucleotides are TGCGCCAGCAGCCTGGGACTAGCGGGGGGAGAGACCCAGTACTTC.

J is TRBJ2-7 and V is TRBV2, with D possibly matching TRBD1 (5 bases). The V end was cut by 4 bases, the J end by 3 bases, with 7 bases between. This CDR3 contains 12 residues. Germline V gives CDR1 SNHLY, CDR2 FYNNEI. The CDR3: CASSGRGYEQYF. CDR3 DNA: TGTGCCAGCAGTGGAAGGGGCTACGAGCAGTACTTC.

The CDR3 DNA reads TGTGCCTGGAGTACTGGGACAGGGGATTATGCAACTAATGAAAAACTGTTTTTT. It yields the protein CAWSTGTGDYATNEKLFF. The genes are TRBV30 and TRBJ1-4; 10 bases are a match to TRBD1. Looked up from germline, CDR1 is GTSNPN and CDR2 is SVGIG (reference sequence). The CDR3 has 18 residues. V shed 2 bases, J shed 0 bases, and the junction held 9 bases outside the gene matches.

The genes are TRBV7-9 and TRBJ2-3; D may be TRBD2 (6 bases). The germline V and J ends were trimmed by 6 bases and 3 bases, with 16 bases remaining between them. The CDR3 loop spans 15 amino acids. Germline lookup yields CDR1 SEHNR and CDR2 FQNEAQ (reference sequence). CDR3 amino acids: CASRPGDRPTDTQYF. CDR3 nucleotides: TGTGCCAGCAGACCGGGGGACCGGCCAACAGATACGCAGTATTTT. Variable domain in full (rest from reference TRBV7-9 and TRBJ2-3): DTGVSQNPRHKITKRGQNVTFRCDPISEHNRLYWYRQTLGQGPEFLTYFQNEAQLEKSRLLSDRFSAERPKGSFSTLEIQRTEQGDSAMYLCASRPGDRPTDTQYFGPGTRLTVL.

V usage is TRBV7-9 and J usage is TRBJ2-5; weak D call: TRBD2 (5 bases). CDR1 is SEHNR, CDR2 FQNEAQ, per germline (reference sequence). CDR3 size: 15 residues. The V gene lost 1 base and the J gene lost 3 bases, with 12 bases spanning the gap. CDR3: CASSLVGLAEETQYF. The CDR3 nucleotides are TGTGCCAGCAGCTTAGTTGGGCTAGCTGAAGAGACCCAGTACTTC. The entire variable domain, with the rest obtained from reference TRBV7-9 and TRBJ2-5, is as follows: DTGVSQNPRHKITKRGQNVTFRCDPISEHNRLYWYRQTLGQGPEFLTYFQNEAQLEKSRLLSDRFSAERPKGSFSTLEIQRTEQGDSAMYLCASSLVGLAEETQYFGPGTRLLVL.

This chain connects TRBV11-2 to TRBJ2-7; no definite D call. The CDR3 totals 12 residues. The germline V gene has CDR1 SGHAT and CDR2 FQNNGV. Trimming pared 4 bases from V and 1 base from J, leaving 5 bases between. The CDR3 reads CASSSFSYEQYF. The CDR3 DNA follows: TGTGCCAGCAGCTCCTTTTCCTACGAGCAGTACTTC.